The 3 T cell receptor beta chains below were found in one sample sequenced in a study of a mutant IDH1 vaccine in newly diagnosed glioma. Sample time point: week 11, during vaccination. The study gave 300 ug of mutant IDH1 20-mer peptide per vaccine dose, with topical imiquimod. Their cognate antigens are unknown. The method was immunoSEQ multiplex PCR; TCRdb's version includes in-frame clones alone and lacks a portion of them. The sample contains about 22,000 clones, just under 90% of which appear only once. Here the sequenced sample was PBMCs, taken from a glioma patient whose treatment included an IDH1 peptide vaccine. The receptors originated from a middle-aged woman with glioma.

This sequence joins TRBV9 and TRBJ1-2; no clear D. V lost 3 bases to trimming and J lost 2 bases, with 8 bases between them. This CDR3 has 13 amino acids. Germline values: CDR1 SGDLS, CDR2 YYNGEE. CDR3 bases: TGTGCCAGCAGCGGACTGCCCAACTATGGCTACACCTTC. As protein: CASSGLPNYGYTF.

This clone was seen more than once but under ten times. The chain carries TRBV27 and TRBJ2-1; 9 bases fit TRBD2. Trimming cost V 5 bases and J 16 bases; bases outside gene matches: 21. The CDR3 totals 16 residues. CDR1 and CDR2 (germline): MNHEY, SMNVEV (reference sequence). The CDR3 DNA reads as TGTGCCAGCAGTCCCCGTCGACTAGCGGCCACGGAAGGCGCCTTCTTC. Encoded protein: CASSPRRLAATEGAFF.

In its sample, this clone was seen once. The chain employs TRBV5-4 and TRBJ2-3; 12 bases fit TRBD1. The CDR3 covers 18 residues. Germline V gene data show CDR1 as SGHNT and CDR2 as YYREEE (reference sequence). After removal of 3 bases from V and 0 bases from J, the junction contained 8 bases not matched to a gene. CDR3 sequence reads: CASSSRDRGRVSTDTQYF. The CDR3 DNA is TGTGCCAGCAGCTCCCGGGACAGGGGGCGCGTGAGCACAGATACGCAGTATTTT.